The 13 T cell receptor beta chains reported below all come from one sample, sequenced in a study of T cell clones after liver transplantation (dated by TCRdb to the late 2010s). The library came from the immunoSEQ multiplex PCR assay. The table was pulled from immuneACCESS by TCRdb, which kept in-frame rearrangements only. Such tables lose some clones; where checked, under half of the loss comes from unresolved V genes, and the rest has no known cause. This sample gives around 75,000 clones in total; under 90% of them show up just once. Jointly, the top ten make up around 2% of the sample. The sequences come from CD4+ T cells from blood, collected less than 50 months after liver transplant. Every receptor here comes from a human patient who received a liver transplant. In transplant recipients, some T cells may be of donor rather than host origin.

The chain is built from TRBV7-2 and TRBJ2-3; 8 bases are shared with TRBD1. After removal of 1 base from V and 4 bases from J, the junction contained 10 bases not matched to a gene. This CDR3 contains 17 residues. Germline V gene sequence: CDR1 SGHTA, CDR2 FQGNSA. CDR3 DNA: TGTGCCAGCAGCTTAGGACGGGCAACAGGGGGTTCAGATACGCAGTATTTT. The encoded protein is CASSLGRATGGSDTQYF.

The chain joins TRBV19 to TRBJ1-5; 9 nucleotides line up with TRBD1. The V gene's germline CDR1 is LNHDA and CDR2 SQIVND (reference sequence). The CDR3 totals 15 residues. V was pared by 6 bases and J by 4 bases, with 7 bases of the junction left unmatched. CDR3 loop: CASSPGTGPNQPQHF. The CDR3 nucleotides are TGTGCCAGTAGCCCAGGGACAGGGCCGAATCAGCCCCAGCATTTT. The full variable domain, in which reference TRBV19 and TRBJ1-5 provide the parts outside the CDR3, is DGGITQSPKYLFRKEGQNVTLSCEQNLNHDAMYWYRQDPGQGLRLIYYSQIVNDFQKGDIAEGYSVSREKKESFPLTVTSAQKNPTAFYLCASSPGTGPNQPQHFGDGTRLSIL.

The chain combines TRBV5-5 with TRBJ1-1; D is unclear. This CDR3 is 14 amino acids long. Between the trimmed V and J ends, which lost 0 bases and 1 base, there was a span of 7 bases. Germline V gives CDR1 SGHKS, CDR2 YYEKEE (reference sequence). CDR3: CASSLAGQNTEAFF. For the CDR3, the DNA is TGTGCCAGCAGCTTGGCTGGCCAGAACACTGAAGCTTTCTTT.

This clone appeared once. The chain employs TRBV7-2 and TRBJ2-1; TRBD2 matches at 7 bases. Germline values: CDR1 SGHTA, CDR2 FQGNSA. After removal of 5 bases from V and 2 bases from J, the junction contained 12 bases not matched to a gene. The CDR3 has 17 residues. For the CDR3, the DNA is TGTGCCAGCAGCGTAAGGGCGGGGGACGCGACCTACAATGAGCAGTTCTTC. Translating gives CASSVRAGDATYNEQFF.

CDR3 coding DNA: TGCAGTGCCGGGACGAACAATGAGCAGTTCTTC. It specifies CSAGTNNEQFF. The rearrangement links TRBV20-1 to TRBJ2-1; either TRBD1 or TRBD2 may supply D (5 bases each). V was cut by 6 bases and J by 5 bases, with 8 bases left in between. CDR3 size: 11 residues. Germline CDR1 reads DFQATT; CDR2 reads SNEGSKA (reference sequence).

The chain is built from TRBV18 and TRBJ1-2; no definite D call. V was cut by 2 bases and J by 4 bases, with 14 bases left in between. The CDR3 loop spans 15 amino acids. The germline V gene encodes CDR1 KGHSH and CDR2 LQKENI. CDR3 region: CASSPSGSDRYGYTF. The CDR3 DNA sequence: TGTGCCAGCTCACCATCAGGCTCTGATCGCTATGGCTACACCTTC.

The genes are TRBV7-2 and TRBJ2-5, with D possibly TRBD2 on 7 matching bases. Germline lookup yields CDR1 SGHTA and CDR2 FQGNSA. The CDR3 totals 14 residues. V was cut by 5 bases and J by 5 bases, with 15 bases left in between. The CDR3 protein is CASSPRGGGETQYF. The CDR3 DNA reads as TGTGCCAGCAGCCCGCGCGGGGGCGGGGAGACCCAGTACTTC.

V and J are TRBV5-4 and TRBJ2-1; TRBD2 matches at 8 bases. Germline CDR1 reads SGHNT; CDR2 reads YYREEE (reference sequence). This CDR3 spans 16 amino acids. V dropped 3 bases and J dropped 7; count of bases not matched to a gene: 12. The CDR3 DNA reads TGTGCCAGCAGCTCCGTTGGTCGGGGGGGCTATAATGAGCAGTTCTTC. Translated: CASSSVGRGGYNEQFF.

The CDR3 sequence is CATSRPGTGSRDIQYF. DNA for the CDR3: TGTGCCACCAGCAGACCCGGGACAGGGTCCCGGGACATTCAGTACTTC. The V gene is TRBV15, the J gene TRBJ2-4, with 9 bases lining up with TRBD1. Trimming cost V 2 bases and J 8 bases; bases outside gene matches: 10. Germline values: CDR1 LNHNV, CDR2 YYDKDF (reference sequence). The CDR3 consists of 16 residues.

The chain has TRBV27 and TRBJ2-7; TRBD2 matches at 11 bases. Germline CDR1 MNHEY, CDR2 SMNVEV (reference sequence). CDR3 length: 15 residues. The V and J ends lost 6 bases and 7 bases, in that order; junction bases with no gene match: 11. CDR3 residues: CASREFSGRAPEQYF. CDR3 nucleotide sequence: TGTGCCAGCAGGGAGTTTAGCGGGAGGGCCCCGGAGCAGTACTTC.

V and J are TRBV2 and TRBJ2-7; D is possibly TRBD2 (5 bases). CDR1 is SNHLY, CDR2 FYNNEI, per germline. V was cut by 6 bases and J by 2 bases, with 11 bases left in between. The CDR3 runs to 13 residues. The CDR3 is CASSGRVPYEQYF. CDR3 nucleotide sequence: TGTGCCAGCAGCGGGCGGGTTCCCTACGAGCAGTACTTC.

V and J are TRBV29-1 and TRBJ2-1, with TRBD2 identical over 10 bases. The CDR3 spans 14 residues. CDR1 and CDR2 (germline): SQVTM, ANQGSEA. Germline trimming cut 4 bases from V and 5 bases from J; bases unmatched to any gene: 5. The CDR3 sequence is CSVAGLATDNEQFF. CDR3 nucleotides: TGCAGCGTTGCGGGACTAGCGACCGACAATGAGCAGTTCTTC.

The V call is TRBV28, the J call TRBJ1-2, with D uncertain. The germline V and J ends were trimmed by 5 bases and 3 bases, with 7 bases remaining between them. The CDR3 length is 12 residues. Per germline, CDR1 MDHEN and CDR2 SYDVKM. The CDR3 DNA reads TGTGCCAGCAGTCCCAGACACTATGGCTACACCTTC. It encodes CASSPRHYGYTF.